The clone carrying this T cell receptor beta chain was seen ten or more times. Its antigen is currently unknown. These data come from a study of spatial heterogeneity in lung cancer. Turning to the study itself: When available, follow-up PBMC samples taken a median of around two years after resection were sequenced. Alpha-chain sequences were consistently detected in smaller numbers than beta-chain sequences.

The time point was: blood at routine non-recurrence follow-up after resection. The authors sequenced whole RNA from tumor, nontumor lung or frozen PBMC without sorting. Study-level findings and limits: Compared with follow-up, resection was when ubiquitous expanded tumor TCRs appeared in blood more.

TCRdb reprocessed the 5' RACE reads via MiXCR and lists one record per CDR3 protein. The sample yields 25,000 to 30,000 distinct CDR3 sequences, approximately 5.5% seen once. Trimming left V 0 bases short and J 1 base short, with 15 bases between. The CDR3 length is 17 residues. Germline assignment: CDR1 MGHDK and CDR2 SYGVNS. The material sequenced was PBMCs, taken at follow-up. This TCR came from a male donor with early-stage non-small cell lung cancer. The genes are TRBV25-1 and TRBJ1-2; D is possibly TRBD1 (6 bases). The CDR3 here is CASSEYAGDTINYGYTF. CDR3 DNA sequence: TGTGCCAGCAGTGAATATGCAGGGGACACTATTAACTATGGCTACACCTTC.